The T cell receptor beta chain described here comes from a study of cytomegalovirus exposure and HLA in healthy donors (dated by TCRdb to 2015 to 2018). With respect to the entire study: An earlier analysis of 550 to 700 of the donors reported more than 250 Gb of sequence data and about 100 million unique TCR beta sequences from about 179 million T cells. An early release covering around 630 HLA-typed donors comprised about 300 gigabases of sequencing data and approximately 80 million unique TCR sequences. Among the roughly 390 genotyped donors, around 81% belonged to the genetic ancestry cluster associated with self-reported Caucasian donors. The study aimed to test whether signatures of past pathogen exposure could be identified by cataloging public T cell receptors. The T cell repertoires of 670 or so subjects were profiled by immunosequencing and related to cytomegalovirus serostatus. Besides the first cohort of around 670 subjects, a separate validation cohort made up of over 100 different subjects was used. To predict cytomegalovirus infection status, the study brought together high-throughput TCR immunosequencing, statistical association of individual TCRs with disease status, and machine learning. A later analysis re-analyzed previously published TCR beta repertoires from roughly 630 donors and added high-resolution HLA genotyping to study TCR occurrence patterns. In the later analysis, no new phenotypic data were used to find candidate immune exposures; instead, reliance was placed on TCR beta sequences and their occurrence across donors. In an earlier analysis of roughly 600 of the donors, high-throughput TCR beta sequencing was used to judge whether each TCR beta V gene segment behaved as functional or pseudogenic. Donor age, sex, ethnicity and CMV serostatus were compiled alongside the repertoire data. A later genetic analysis took genome-wide SNP genotypes for about 55% of the roughly 670 donors and used that subset as a discovery cohort. All discovery cohort repertoires had been generated using a single sequencing platform. Class I and class II HLA loci were covered by the typing at four-digit resolution. The number of typed donors differed by locus: about 620-640 for A, B, C, DRB1 and DQB1; roughly 510 for DQA1; some 610 for DPA1; and roughly 470 for DPB1. About 5 DR-DQ haplotypes were handled as single units for association and clustering, since linkage in the cohort was strong. Among 300 to 500 genotyped donors of the cohort, an average of roughly 230,000 unique TCR beta nucleotide sequences was sequenced per donor, of which roughly 17% were non-productive.

The cohort consisted of hundreds of healthy bone marrow donors. At the time of sampling, every cohort member was nominally healthy, though immune exposures that went unrecorded were likely present. The donor was CMV seropositive and belonged to the group of 250 to 300 seropositive cohort members. A peripheral blood sample was collected from each donor, and TCR beta sequencing was performed on peripheral blood mononuclear cells. Genomic DNA was extracted from the blood cell samples with the Qiagen DNeasy Blood Extraction Kit. Taken from cysteine to phenylalanine, the CDR3 has 14 residues. The DNA shown is the 42-base CDR3, in frame from base 1. V is reduced by 7 bases and J by 6 bases, leaving a spacing of 17 bases between them. CDR1 and CDR2 are drawn from the germline V gene: ENHRY, SYGVKD. Turning to this clone: Its antigen is currently not known. Per-base qualities were not stored, and no clone one base away is much larger.

The paper as a whole reports these results and caveats: In a later analysis, TCR association rates were found to vary across HLA loci, with the most associated TCRs seen for DRB1 alleles and the fewest for HLA-C alleles. The only immune exposure information available for the cohort was CMV serostatus. A group of highly shared sequence variants was considered likely to be a technical artifact of the sequencing pipeline. In both the original and validation cohorts, the classifier was reported to diagnose cytomegalovirus status with high specificity and sensitivity. V-gene and J-gene trimming of TCR beta chains was associated with a missense DCLRE1C variant in a later genetic analysis, and the association was replicated in an independent cohort. Linkage disequilibrium might explain the correlated functional status among segregating V segments, but an unknown experimental factor could not be ruled out. The presence/absence analyses assumed that sequencing depth was roughly uniform across donors, and that assumption may not be true. Because HLA typing was missing for some donors at each locus, association tests included only the typed subset. Broadly in line with IMGT annotations, most TCR beta V segments showed up in productive rearrangements about 87% or about 30% of the time in an earlier analysis of 587 of the donors. In a later genetic analysis, fewer N-insertions in productive TCRs were reported among donors in an Asian-associated ancestry cluster than the roughly 640-donor mean. Some IMGT-functional V segments, including TRBV6-2 and TRBV6-3, could not be told apart with the 87-base-pair reads, so those segments were excluded. In vitro tests confirmed that three of the cytomegalovirus-associated TCR beta chains recognize cytomegalovirus antigens. Only TCR beta chains were sequenced in this cohort, and the absence of alpha or paired-chain data limited detectable features. Because counts were too low, around 18 rarely observed V segments, including chromosome 9 orphons, were left out of the earlier analysis of about 500 of the donors. A later analysis found that HLA-associated TCR beta chains were more clonally expanded and had lower generation probabilities than equally common non-associated chains. In a later analysis, most CMV-associated TCR beta chains were found to appear HLA-restricted, with HLA associations seemingly driven largely by CMV exposure. Most TCR sequences were observed very rarely across donors, whereas some public TCRs were present in many individuals. When HLA alleles, especially DR and DQ, strongly co-occurred, TCR associations were difficult to assign to individual alleles. The authors suggested that the approach could potentially be generalized to other disease states and immunological phenotypes. At a false discovery rate of 0.05, a later analysis linked some 17,000 TCR beta sequences to specific HLA alleles. A further reported finding was that TCR beta sequences accurately predicted the HLA-A and HLA-B alleles for most subjects in the first cohort. In the study, around 150 TCR beta chains were listed as associated with cytomegalovirus. In a later analysis, several top co-occurrence clusters were reported to appear linked to parvovirus B19, influenza, CMV and Epstein-Barr virus.

The library was made by the immunoSEQ multiplex PCR assay. The multiplex PCR relied on a mix of 60 forward primers for TCR Vbeta segments and 13 reverse primers for TCR Jbeta segments. The CDR3 region of rearranged TCR beta genes was amplified from genomic DNA by a multiplex PCR assay. Amplified TCR beta libraries were sequenced as 87-base-pair reads on the Illumina HiSeq System. The study's own analysis went as follows. A later analysis counted approximately 84 million unique TCR beta chains across the 666 repertoires, and 10 million to 11 million of these chains were shared by at least two donors. To remove PCR and sequencing errors, raw reads were error-corrected and collapsed into unique sequences using a nearest-neighbor algorithm that merged closely related sequences. V, D and J gene segments were assigned by aligning CDR3 sequences to IMGT reference sequences. For a sequence to be retained, a match of at least six nucleotides was required to both a V gene segment and a J gene segment. Rearrangements were classified as productive when the CDR3 lacked stop codons and remained in frame with V and J, and all other rearrangements were classified as non-productive. Following IMGT convention, CDR3 was defined as the stretch from the second conserved V-encoded cysteine to the conserved J-encoded phenylalanine. The earlier analysis of roughly 590 of the donors excluded any sequence lacking an unambiguous match to a single V gene segment. An earlier analysis of 587 of the donors called V segments functional above 56.7% productive rearrangements and segregating when the between-donor standard deviation exceeded 5%. To diagnose cytomegalovirus status from the catalog of TCR beta chain sequences, a statistical classification framework was built. In a later analysis, TCR nucleotide sequences were compared against IMGT/GENE-DB human TR gene sequences so that V and J genes could be assigned. A later analysis assigned CDR3 sequences and most-parsimonious VDJ recombination scenarios with the TCRdist pipeline. In a later analysis, each TCR beta chain was defined by its CDR3 amino acid sequence together with its V-gene family, and reads lacking a unique V-gene family were excluded. A later analysis removed several hundred highly shared, low-generation-probability nucleotide sequences to deal with suspected cross-contamination and a sequencing artifact. In a later analysis, a clonal expansion index for each public chain was calculated from normalized within-repertoire ranks of inferred template counts. Generation probabilities in a later analysis came from a VDJ recombination model fitted to out-of-frame rearrangements, and those results were checked against IGoR. Hypergeometric tests were used in a later analysis to score TCR-TCR, TCR-HLA and TCR-CMV co-occurrence, with a repertoire-size bias correction applied to the TCR pairs. False discovery rates were estimated in a later analysis by permuting HLA or CMV assignments 20 times. In a later analysis, co-occurring TCRs were grouped with DBSCAN, and TCRdist sequence similarity was added when clustering was performed within HLA-allele-positive subsets. Repertoires with fewer than 30,000 or more than 120,000 public chains were left out of co-occurrence clustering, as were a few repertoires with anomalous nucleotide sharing. As stored in TCRdb, this immuneACCESS dataset retains in-frame rearrangements with V and J assigned. A fraction of the clones does not appear; measured against another copy, unresolved V genes explain less than half of the discrepancy, and the remainder lacks a known reason. V and J calls and clone size follow that table, whereas D and trimming were derived from the DNA. The sample profile shows about 82,000 clones; about 9.5% of them were found once. Approximately 24% of the sample is taken by the ten largest.

This chain is built from TRBV10-3 and TRBJ2-3, and TRBD1 may be the D gene, going by 6 matching bases. The sequence was obtained from a man in his 60s in good health and CMV-seropositive. The sequencing input was PBMCs. The CDR3 corresponds to CAITAGAATDTQYF. The sequenced DNA is TGTGCCATCACCGCAGGGGCCGCTACGGATACGCAGTATTTT.